This T cell receptor (beta chain) was observed in a study of blood T cell repertoires in COVID-19. This CDR3 has 14 residues. Trimming took 6 bases from V and 3 from J, leaving 11 bases between them. Per germline, CDR1 MNHEY and CDR2 SVGAGI. Sequencing used immunoSEQ multiplex PCR; TCRdb keeps in-frame clones, though not all of them. The data hold 27,000 or so clones, with over 75% observed a single time. V and J are TRBV6-5 and TRBJ1-4; tentatively, D is TRBD1 (6 bases). This receptor was taken from a human donor with active COVID-19. The donor label of this sample is uncertain. Material for sequencing was peripheral blood. The CDR3 loop reads CASSRQEANEKLFF. CDR3 DNA: TGTGCCAGCAGCCGACAGGAGGCTAATGAAAAACTGTTTTTT.